Listed below are T cell receptor beta chains from one sample, sequenced in a study of sequential checkpoint blockade in melanoma. Libraries were prepared by immunoSEQ multiplex PCR; TCRdb keeps only in-frame clonotypes and omits some of them. The sample has under 15,000 clones, 82% seen once. The sequenced sample was CD8+ T cells sorted from blood (inferred from file names), obtained from a patient given nivolumab and ipilimumab in sequence. These receptors were taken from a human donor with melanoma. CDR3s include the opening cysteine and the closing phenylalanine or tryptophan. A D gene is named only where the DNA matches it firmly. The size entry is marked missing in some rows and otherwise reads once, few, many or a size class.

TRBV11-2,TRBD2,.,TRBJ2-1,CASSFPKAGGPDEQFF,TGTGCCAGCAGCTTTCCTAAGGCGGGGGGGCCGGATGAGCAGTTCTTC
TRBV2,TRBD1,once,TRBJ1-2,CACRVVVTGYGYTF,TGTGCCTGCCGCGTCGTTGTGACAGGGTATGGCTACACCTTC
TRBV15,.,.,TRBJ1-1,CATSRGTGRNTEAFF,TGTGCCACCAGCAGAGGTACAGGGAGGAACACTGAAGCTTTCTTT
TRBV7-3,TRBD2,.,TRBJ2-7,CASSIPYAGDWEQYF,TGTGCCAGCAGTATACCCTACGCGGGGGACTGGGAGCAGTACTTC
TRBV2,.,.,TRBJ2-2,CASSGLSITGELFF,TGTGCCAGCAGTGGACTTAGTATAACCGGGGAGCTGTTTTTT
TRBV7-6,TRBD1,.,TRBJ1-4,CASSSGTGDEKLFF,TGTGCCAGCAGCTCCGGGACAGGGGATGAAAAACTGTTTTTT
TRBV27,.,once,TRBJ2-2,CASRRQNTGELFF,TGTGCCAGCAGGCGGCAGAACACCGGGGAGCTGTTTTTT
TRBV6-1,.,.,TRBJ2-7,CASSEGFAGTYEQYF,TGTGCCAGCAGTGAAGGGTTTGCAGGTACCTACGAGCAGTACTTC
TRBV7-6,.,.,TRBJ1-6,CASSPRGSNSPLHF,TGTGCCAGCAGCCCCCGGGGGAGTAATTCACCCCTCCACTTT
TRBV6-4,TRBD1,.,TRBJ2-7,CASSDSFGTGKEQYF,TGTGCCAGCAGTGACTCCTTCGGGACAGGGAAGGAGCAGTACTTC
TRBV30,.,once,TRBJ1-1,CAWSVQALTEAFF,TGTGCCTGGAGTGTACAGGCACTCACTGAAGCTTTCTTT
TRBV7-9,.,.,TRBJ1-1,CASSLVQGWNTEAFF,TGTGCCAGCAGCCTAGTACAGGGATGGAACACTGAAGCTTTCTTT
TRBV28,TRBD2,.,TRBJ2-7,CASSSRTSFEQYF,TGTGCCAGCAGTTCCCGGACTAGTTTCGAGCAGTACTTC
TRBV28,.,few,TRBJ1-1,CASSLGPGGMDTEAFF,TGTGCCAGCAGTTTAGGGCCGGGGGGGATGGACACTGAAGCTTTCTTT
TRBV5-4,TRBD2,.,TRBJ2-7,CASSSGLAGADEQYF,TGTGCCAGCAGCTCCGGACTAGCGGGAGCTGACGAGCAGTACTTC
TRBV29-1,TRBD2,once,TRBJ2-5,CSVEPSGGWETQYF,TGCAGCGTTGAACCAAGCGGGGGCTGGGAGACCCAGTACTTC
TRBV2,.,once,TRBJ1-4,CASSPLAPHEKLFF,TGTGCCAGCAGTCCGTTGGCACCGCATGAAAAACTGTTTTTT
TRBV11-2,TRBD2,.,TRBJ2-7,CASSLDPLAMYSYEQYF,TGTGCCAGCAGCTTAGACCCACTAGCGATGTACTCCTACGAGCAGTACTTC
TRBV6-4,TRBD2,.,TRBJ2-3,CASSDSAGSTDTQYF,TGTGCCAGCAGTGACTCAGCGGGGTCCACAGATACGCAGTATTTT
TRBV13,TRBD1,.,TRBJ2-5,CASSLGTGSYKQYF,TGTGCCAGCAGCTTAGGGACAGGGTCCTACAAGCAGTACTTC
TRBV14,TRBD2,few,TRBJ2-7,CASSQGLAGTYEQYF,TGTGCCAGCAGCCAAGGTCTAGCGGGGACCTACGAGCAGTACTTC
TRBV4-1,.,.,TRBJ1-5,CASSHKLDQPQHF,TGCGCCAGCAGCCATAAACTTGATCAGCCCCAGCATTTT
TRBV7-9,.,medium-sized,TRBJ1-4,CASSFDGGYNEKLFF,TGTGCCAGCAGCTTCGACGGGGGGTATAATGAAAAACTGTTTTTT
TRBV30,.,.,TRBJ2-5,CAWSLSGQETQYF,TGTGCCTGGAGTCTTTCAGGCCAAGAGACCCAGTACTTC
TRBV19,.,few,TRBJ1-2,CASQPGANYGYTF,TGTGCCAGCCAACCTGGAGCTAACTATGGCTACACCTTC
TRBV5-1,.,.,TRBJ2-7,CASSLTGSYEQYF,TGCGCCAGCAGCTTAACAGGGTCCTACGAGCAGTACTTC
TRBV7-9,TRBD2,once,TRBJ2-7,CASSLEPTSGGPPQNEQYF,TGTGCCAGCAGCTTAGAACCGACTAGCGGGGGGCCGCCTCAGAACGAGCAGTACTTC
TRBV5-1,TRBD2,.,TRBJ2-3,CASSLTGLAGGTNTDTQYF,TGCGCCAGCAGCCTTACGGGACTAGCGGGAGGGACCAACACAGATACGCAGTATTTT
TRBV5-6,TRBD2,.,TRBJ2-5,CASSRGGRETQYF,TGTGCCAGCAGCCGGGGGGGCCGAGAGACCCAGTACTTC
TRBV9,.,once,TRBJ1-1,CASSVKSGTEAFF,TGTGCCAGCAGCGTAAAATCGGGCACTGAAGCTTTCTTT
TRBV18,TRBD1,.,TRBJ2-7,CASSLGRVTGGYDEQYF,TGTGCCAGCTCACTGGGAAGAGTGACAGGGGGTTATGACGAGCAGTACTTC
TRBV27,.,.,TRBJ2-1,CASSFDSYNEQFF,TGTGCCAGCAGTTTCGACAGCTACAATGAGCAGTTCTTC
TRBV2,.,.,TRBJ2-5,CASSQGGPEAQYF,TGTGCCAGCAGTCAGGGGGGTCCCGAGGCCCAGTACTTC
TRBV21-1,.,few,TRBJ2-7,CASSSLKDRRGEQYF,TGTGCCAGCAGCTCCCTTAAGGACAGGAGAGGGGAGCAGTACTTC
TRBV7-9,.,.,TRBJ2-5,CASSPSRTWEETQYF,TGTGCCAGCAGCCCCTCAAGGACATGGGAAGAGACCCAGTACTTC
TRBV27,.,.,TRBJ1-1,CASSSGAGMGTEAFF,TGTGCCAGCAGTTCAGGGGCAGGGATGGGCACTGAAGCTTTCTTT
TRBV30,.,.,TRBJ2-1,CALNRGGRWEQFF,TGTGCCTTAAATAGGGGGGGACGATGGGAGCAGTTCTTC
TRBV5-1,TRBD1,.,TRBJ1-4,CASSLDTGANEKLFF,TGCGCCAGCAGCTTGGATACAGGGGCCAATGAAAAACTGTTTTTT
TRBV29-1,.,.,TRBJ1-1,CSVDPGTEAFF,TGCAGCGTTGACCCGGGCACTGAAGCTTTCTTT
TRBV7-2,.,few,TRBJ1-1,CASSVAYEAFF,TGTGCCAGCAGCGTTGCGTATGAAGCTTTCTTT
TRBV6-1,.,.,TRBJ2-7,CASSEEPPTVFVVEQYF,TGTGCCAGCAGTGAAGAGCCCCCAACAGTTTTCGTCGTCGAGCAGTACTTC
TRBV11-2,TRBD1,.,TRBJ1-2,CASSLGGGGGYTF,TGTGCCAGCAGCCTCGGAGGGGGCGGGGGCTACACCTTC
TRBV7-6,TRBD1,.,TRBJ1-5,CASSPGRDRSIQPQHF,TGTGCCAGCAGCCCGGGAAGGGACAGGTCAATTCAGCCCCAGCATTTT
TRBV27,.,few,TRBJ2-7,CASSLSLPDSYSYEQYF,TGTGCCAGCAGTTTATCCCTTCCGGACTCATACTCCTACGAGCAGTACTTC
TRBV4-1,TRBD1,.,TRBJ2-7,CASSQEDRGSFYEQYF,TGCGCCAGCAGCCAAGAGGACAGGGGGAGCTTCTACGAGCAGTACTTC
TRBV28,.,.,TRBJ2-1,CASRVLGAGTNEQFF,TGTGCCAGCCGAGTTTTGGGGGCAGGGACGAATGAGCAGTTCTTC
TRBV5-1,TRBD1,.,TRBJ2-1,CASSLAETGIGGEQFF,TGCGCCAGCAGCTTGGCCGAGACAGGGATCGGTGGTGAGCAGTTCTTC
TRBV9,.,.,TRBJ2-1,CASSVGVGLSNEQFF,TGTGCCAGCAGCGTAGGCGTCGGACTAAGCAATGAGCAGTTCTTC
TRBV2,TRBD1,.,TRBJ1-4,CASSEAGQGHRVATNEKLFF,TGTGCCAGCAGTGAAGCGGGACAGGGGCATAGGGTCGCAACTAATGAAAAACTGTTTTTT
TRBV30,TRBD1,few,TRBJ1-6,CAWGQGGIENSPLHF,TGTGCCTGGGGACAGGGGGGTATCGAGAATTCACCCCTCCACTTT
TRBV9,.,.,TRBJ1-4,CASSVGQGSEKLFF,TGTGCCAGCAGCGTAGGGCAGGGTAGCGAAAAACTGTTTTTT
TRBV11-2,TRBD2,.,TRBJ2-7,CASSLDRRLAGAYEQYF,TGTGCCAGCAGCTTAGATAGGAGACTAGCGGGGGCCTACGAGCAGTACTTC
TRBV7-6,.,.,TRBJ2-7,CASSLGAIDEQYF,TGTGCCAGCAGCTTAGGTGCGATCGACGAGCAGTACTTC
TRBV5-1,.,.,TRBJ2-7,CASSPPTGLFEQYF,TGCGCCAGCAGCCCCCCAACAGGGTTGTTCGAGCAGTACTTC
TRBV28,TRBD2,.,TRBJ2-3,CASSTTPVNSGRVFGTDTQYF,TGTGCCAGCAGTACCACCCCCGTGAACAGCGGGAGAGTCTTTGGCACAGATACGCAGTATTTT
TRBV5-6,.,.,TRBJ1-2,CASSSGVQYGYTF,TGTGCCAGCAGCTCAGGGGTTCAATATGGCTACACCTTC
TRBV6-6,.,.,TRBJ2-1,CASSLTGTYNEQFF,TGTGCCAGCAGTTTGACGGGAACTTACAATGAGCAGTTCTTC